This TCR beta chain was documented in a study of Ad26.COV2.S vaccination and SARS-CoV-2 variants. The treatment is: around 19 received Ad26.COV2.S at low or high dose, single or two shots; 5 received placebo; per-sample allocation not given. Day 63 after the first vaccine or placebo injection was the time point for sampling. Profiled with immunoSEQ multiplex PCR; TCRdb holds only in-frame clones, not every one. The sample contains about 410,000 clones, approximately 92% of which appear only once. V was clipped by 8 bases and J by 0 bases, with 32 bases between them. Looked up from germline, CDR1 is SGHVS and CDR2 is FNYEAQ. The length of the CDR3 is 21 residues.

This clonotype was sampled from a person between 18 and 59 years old who received the Ad26.COV2.S COVID-19 vaccine or a placebo. Source: peripheral blood, taken in a trial of Ad26.COV2.S vaccine versus placebo. This sequence joins TRBV7-6 and TRBJ1-3, with D uncertain. The CDR3 DNA reads as TGTGCCAGCTCCAACGAGGAGGGCAGATGGTCAACACCGAGCTCTGGAAACACCATATATTTT. This sequence encodes CASSNEEGRWSTPSSGNTIYF. Using reference TRBV7-6 and TRBJ1-3 for the parts outside the CDR3, the full variable domain is GAGVSQSPRYKVTKRGQDVALRCDPISGHVSLYWYRQALGQGPEFLTYFNYEAQQDKSGLPNDRFSAERPEGSISTLTIQRTEQRDSAMYRCASSNEEGRWSTPSSGNTIYFGEGSWLTVV.